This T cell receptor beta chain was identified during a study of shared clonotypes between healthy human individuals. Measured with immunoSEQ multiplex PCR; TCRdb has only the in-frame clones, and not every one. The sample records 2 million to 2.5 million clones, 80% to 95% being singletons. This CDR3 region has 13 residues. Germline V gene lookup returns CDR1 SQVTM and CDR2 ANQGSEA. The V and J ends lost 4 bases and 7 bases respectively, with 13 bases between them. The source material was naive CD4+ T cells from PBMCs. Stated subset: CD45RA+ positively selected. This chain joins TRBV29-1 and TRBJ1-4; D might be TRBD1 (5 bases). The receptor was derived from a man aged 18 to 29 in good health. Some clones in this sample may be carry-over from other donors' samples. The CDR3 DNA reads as TGCAGCGTTGGGGGGGGATCTCGTGAAAAACTGTTTTTT. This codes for CSVGGGSREKLFF.